The entry below gives a single T cell receptor beta chain sequence along with its context. The target antigen is unknown. This specimen comes from a study of T cell repertoires in cytomegalovirus infection. The wider study: The authors used CMV epitopes that were HLA-C-restricted (recently identified) and HLA-B-restricted (well studied). Shared public TCR beta signatures pointed to both CMV infection and a matching HLA type.

TCRdb ran MiXCR on the reads and lists one entry per CDR3 protein. The sample shows roughly 860,000 distinct CDR3 sequences, about 33% of them seen only once. The CDR3 length is 12 residues. Germline-derived CDR1 and CDR2 are SGHVS and FQNEAQ. V was shortened by 9 bases and J by 5 bases, with 11 bases between the two germline ends. Study-level results: CMV carriers having the relevant HLA were flagged by cumulative public TCR beta family frequency. HLA-C-restricted CMV clonotypes gave the most frequent clonotype in two of eight donors.

The receptor's source is a human donor in good health (CMV status not recorded). Some clones in this sample may be carry-over from other donors' samples. The rearrangement links TRBV7-8 to TRBJ1-5; a possible D gene is TRBD1 (5 bases). The specimen comprised cultured CD8+ T cells from PBMCs, sampled from culture after CMV antigen stimulation. This CDR3 is CASTTGDQPQHF. CDR3 sequence (DNA): TGTGCCAGTACGACGGGGGATCAGCCCCAGCATTTT. Drawing the rest from reference TRBV7-8 and TRBJ1-5, the complete variable domain is GAGVSQSPRYKVAKRGQDVALRCDPISGHVSLFWYQQALGQGPEFLTYFQNEAQLDKSGLPSDRFFAERPEGSVSTLKIQRTQQEDSAVYLCASTTGDQPQHFGDGTRLSIL.